The rows below give T cell receptor beta chains drawn from one sample of a study of beta chain features in type 1 diabetes. Assay: immunoSEQ multiplex PCR; the TCRdb copy retains only in-frame clones and omits some. The sample contains a few hundred thousand clones, about 30% of which appear only once. Source material: central memory CD4+ T cells from blood. These receptors all come from a man aged 25 to 45 in good health. Each CDR3 is given with its conserved first and last residue. D genes are given only for firm matches. A row's size may be missing; if present it is once, few, many or a size class.

clone_size,v_call,j_call,d_call,cdr3_nt,cdr3_aa
NA,TRBV28,TRBJ1-1,NA,TGTGCCAGCAGCTTTATCAGGGGAGGGGACGCTTTCTTT,CASSFIRGGDAFF
NA,TRBV30,TRBJ1-4,NA,TGTGCCTGGAGTGGGTGGGACCTCGGGGAAAAACTGTTTTTT,CAWSGWDLGEKLFF
NA,TRBV30,TRBJ1-1,NA,TGTGCCTGGAGTGTATATGGGGTAGGGACTGAAGCTTTCTTT,CAWSVYGVGTEAFF
few,TRBV29-1,TRBJ2-3,NA,TGCAGCGTTCATGGACTCCTCAGCACAGATACGCAGTATTTT,CSVHGLLSTDTQYF
NA,TRBV4-1,TRBJ2-1,NA,TGCGCCAGCAGCCCGGGACCACACAATGAGCAGTTCTTC,CASSPGPHNEQFF
NA,TRBV9,TRBJ2-3,NA,TGTGCCAGCAGCCCCCAGAGGGGGTCGGGCACAGATACGCAGTATTTT,CASSPQRGSGTDTQYF
NA,TRBV18,TRBJ2-5,NA,TGTGCCAGCTCACCAGGGGAGACCCAGTACTTC,CASSPGETQYF
few,TRBV29-1,TRBJ1-2,NA,TGCAGCGTTGAAGTGCGCGCGGGGGCGGGTTATGGCTACACCTTC,CSVEVRAGAGYGYTF
NA,TRBV28,TRBJ1-1,NA,TGTGCCAGCAGTCCCGGGGGGGCCGGCACTGAAGCTTTCTTT,CASSPGGAGTEAFF
NA,TRBV7-9,TRBJ1-1,NA,TGTGCCAGCAGCCCCCAGGGGAACACTGAAGCTTTCTTT,CASSPQGNTEAFF
NA,TRBV5-1,TRBJ2-1,TRBD2,TGCGCCAGCAGCTTGTTTAGTAGCGGGAGCTCCTACAATGAGCAGTTCTTC,CASSLFSSGSSYNEQFF
NA,TRBV10-3,TRBJ2-7,NA,TGTGCCATCAGTGGTCCGACCTGGGGCGAGCAGTACTTC,CAISGPTWGEQYF
many,TRBV9,TRBJ2-3,NA,TGTGCCAGCAGCGTAGCTAGGAGCGCAGATACGCAGTATTTT,CASSVARSADTQYF
NA,TRBV19,TRBJ1-2,NA,TGTGCCAGTAGTATAAGGACCGAAAACTATGGCTACACCTTC,CASSIRTENYGYTF
few,TRBV6-6,TRBJ2-1,NA,TGTGCCAGCAGCCCTGGACAATCTTCGGGTGAGCAGTTCTTC,CASSPGQSSGEQFF
many,TRBV7-2,TRBJ2-4,TRBD1,TGTGCCAGCAGCTTAGGACAGGGGGTGGACATTCAGTACTTC,CASSLGQGVDIQYF
NA,TRBV5-1,TRBJ2-2,TRBD2,TGCGCCAGCAGCTCCACTAGCGGGGGATCCGGGGAGCTGTTTTTT,CASSSTSGGSGELFF
NA,TRBV7-6,TRBJ1-6,TRBD1,TGTGCCAGCAGCTCGAGTGCGGGACAGGGACTTAATTCACCCCTCCACTTT,CASSSSAGQGLNSPLHF
NA,TRBV27,TRBJ1-5,NA,TGTGCCAGCAACCTTTGGGATACCGACAATCAGCCCCAGCATTTT,CASNLWDTDNQPQHF
few,TRBV10-3,TRBJ2-1,TRBD2,TGTGCCATCAGTGTTTCGGGAGGGGAGGATGAGCAGTTCTTC,CAISVSGGEDEQFF
few,TRBV29-1,TRBJ1-2,TRBD1,TGCAGCGTTGACCCGACAGGGGGAAACTATGGCTACACCTTC,CSVDPTGGNYGYTF
NA,TRBV20-1,TRBJ2-7,NA,TGCAGTGCTTTGGACGGCAACGAGCAGTACTTC,CSALDGNEQYF
NA,TRBV7-9,TRBJ2-3,NA,TGTGCCAGTCGGTGGGGTAGCACAGATACGCAGTATTTT,CASRWGSTDTQYF
NA,TRBV6-7,TRBJ2-1,TRBD2,TGTGCCAGCAAAAACAAGCGGGAGTGGCCCAGCTACAATGAGCAGTTCTTC,CASKNKREWPSYNEQFF
NA,TRBV5-1,TRBJ1-1,NA,TGCGCCAGCAGCTTGGACATTATGAACACTGAAGCTTTCTTT,CASSLDIMNTEAFF